What follows are 2 T cell receptor beta chains derived from one specimen sequenced in a study of regulatory T cells in long-lasting Graves disease (dated by TCRdb to the early 2020s). Libraries were constructed by multiplex PCR. The reads were generated on an Illumina HiSeq 4000. CDR3 regions were amplified by Arm-PCR with iRepertoire HTBI primers to construct TCR beta libraries. Starting from the raw public reads, TCRdb applied fastp trimming at Q25, assembled clones with MiXCR and retained in-frame beta chains. CDR3 protein duplicates are merged, each entry listing the most common genes and DNA. Across this sample there are approximately 480,000 distinct CDR3 sequences, with roughly 17% seen only once. The ten largest clones take up 12% of the sample. The time point label for this specimen denotes: newly diagnosed GD, antithyroid drugs for less than 3 months. RNA was extracted from PBMCs in TRIzol for both TCR sequencing and RNA sequencing.

These data are also associated with another study on T cells in Graves' hyperthyroidism and ophthalmopathy.

The sample in question was peripheral blood mononuclear cells (PBMCs), obtained at new diagnosis, from a patient treated with antithyroid drugs. The receptor set was obtained from a man aged 35-49 years with Graves disease. Donor details come from another sample of the same person, matched by shared clones.

This chain joins TRBV19 and TRBJ1-1; perhaps TRBD1 as D (5 bases). Deletions cut 3 bases from V and 8 bases from J, with 13 bases between. The CDR3 is 13 amino acids. The germline gives CDR1 LNHDA, CDR2 SQIVND (reference sequence). CDR3 region: CASSIPSGVEAFF. The CDR3 DNA is TGTGCCAGTAGTATCCCTTCGGGGGTGGAAGCTTTCTTT.

This clonotype occurred a few times. The chain employs TRBV28 and TRBJ2-7, with D possibly TRBD1 on 5 matching bases. With 4 bases removed from V and 3 bases from J, the gap between germline ends came to 16 bases. The CDR3 extends over 15 amino acids. Per the germline V gene, CDR1 is MDHEN and CDR2 is SYDVKM. The chain's CDR3 is CASSSPARVNYEQYF. In DNA, the CDR3 is TGTGCCAGCAGTTCCCCCGCCAGGGTGAACTACGAGCAGTACTTC.